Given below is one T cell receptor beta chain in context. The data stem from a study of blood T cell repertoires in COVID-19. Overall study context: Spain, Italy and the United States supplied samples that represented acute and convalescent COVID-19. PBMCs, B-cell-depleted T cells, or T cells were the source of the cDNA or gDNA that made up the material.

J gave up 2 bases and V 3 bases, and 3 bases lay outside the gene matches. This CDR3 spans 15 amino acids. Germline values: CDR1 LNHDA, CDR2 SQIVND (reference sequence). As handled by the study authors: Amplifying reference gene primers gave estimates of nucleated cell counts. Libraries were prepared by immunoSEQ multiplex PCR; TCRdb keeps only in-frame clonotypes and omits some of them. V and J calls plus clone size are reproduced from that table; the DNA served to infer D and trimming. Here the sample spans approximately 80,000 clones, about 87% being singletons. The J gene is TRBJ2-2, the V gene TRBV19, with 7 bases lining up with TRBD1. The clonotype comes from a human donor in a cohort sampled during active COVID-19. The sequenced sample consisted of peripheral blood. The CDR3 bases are TGTGCCAGTAGTATGGCAGGGGGAAACACCGGGGAGCTGTTTTTT. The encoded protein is CASSMAGGNTGELFF. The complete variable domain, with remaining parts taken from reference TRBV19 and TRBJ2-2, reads DGGITQSPKYLFRKEGQNVTLSCEQNLNHDAMYWYRQDPGQGLRLIYYSQIVNDFQKGDIAEGYSVSREKKESFPLTVTSAQKNPTAFYLCASSMAGGNTGELFFGEGSRLTVL.